The 22 T cell receptor beta chains in this list originate from one sample, sequenced in a study of CD8 T cells in ankylosing spondylitis. TCRdb reprocessed the 5' RACE reads via MiXCR and lists one record per CDR3 protein. The repertoire includes about 39,000 distinct CDR3 sequences, 3% to 4.5% of them detected once, and around 3.6% sits in the top ten. Sequenced sample: blood, either unsorted or a sorted T cell fraction (not recorded which). These TCRs come from a female donor with ankylosing spondylitis or in good health (not recorded which).

This chain joins TRBV9 and TRBJ2-5; 8 bases are a match to TRBD2. The CDR3 contains 16 residues. V lost 3 bases to trimming and J lost 2 bases; unmatched junction nucleotides: 9. Germline lookup yields CDR1 SGDLS and CDR2 YYNGEE. The CDR3 spells CASSDSGTRVQETQYF. CDR3 nucleotides: TGTGCCAGCAGCGACTCCGGGACTAGGGTACAAGAGACCCAGTACTTC.

This clonotype was recorded many times. This sequence joins TRBV9 and TRBJ1-2; perhaps TRBD1 as D (5 bases). V was shortened by 1 base and J by 4 bases, with 11 bases between the two germline ends. CDR3 size: 14 residues. Per germline, CDR1 SGDLS and CDR2 YYNGEE. CDR3 in amino acids: CASSVSWGIYGYTF. The CDR3 DNA is TGTGCCAGCAGCGTATCTTGGGGCATCTATGGCTACACCTTC. The full variable domain, in which reference TRBV9 and TRBJ1-2 provide the parts outside the CDR3, is DSGVTQTPKHLITATGQRVTLRCSPRSGDLSVYWYQQSLDQGLQFLIQYYNGEERAKGNILERFSAQQFPDLHSELNLSSLELGDSALYFCASSVSWGIYGYTFGSGTRLTVV.

The sample holds many counts of this clonotype. The chain carries TRBV9 and TRBJ2-3; the match to TRBD2 covers 11 bases. Germline CDR1 and CDR2: SGDLS and YYNGEE. This CDR3 region has 16 residues. The J segment lost 1 base and the V segment lost 4 bases, leaving 5 bases of the junction unmatched. The CDR3 here is CASSPMTSGGTDTQYF. In nucleotides, the CDR3 is TGTGCCAGCAGCCCGATGACTAGCGGGGGCACAGATACGCAGTATTTT.

The sample holds many counts of this clonotype. V and J are TRBV9 and TRBJ2-3; D is perhaps TRBD2 (6 bases). The germline V gene has CDR1 SGDLS and CDR2 YYNGEE. V lost 0 bases, J lost 2 bases, and 10 bases lay in between. The CDR3 sequence is 15 residues long. The CDR3 reads CASSVAGLLTDTQYF. For the CDR3, the DNA is TGTGCCAGCAGCGTAGCCGGACTACTCACAGATACGCAGTATTTT.

This clonotype was picked up many times. The genes are TRBV9 and TRBJ2-3; tentatively, D is TRBD1 or TRBD2 (5 bases each). Trimming removed 0 bases at V and 0 bases at J, with 20 bases between. Germline assignment: CDR1 SGDLS and CDR2 YYNGEE. CDR3 length equals 19 residues. CDR3 amino acids: CASSVGGAGRLPSTDTQYF. The CDR3 DNA sequence: TGTGCCAGCAGCGTAGGAGGGGCGGGCCGCTTACCTAGCACAGATACGCAGTATTTT.

V and J are TRBV9 and TRBJ2-5; D unclear. Germline CDR1 reads SGDLS; CDR2 reads YYNGEE. CDR3 length: 15 amino acids. Trimming shortened V by 2 bases and J by 2 bases, and 13 bases separated the two germline ends. DNA for the CDR3: TGTGCCAGCAGCGTTGAGGTGACGCCACAAGAGACCCAGTACTTC. This encodes CASSVEVTPQETQYF.

This clonotype was seen repeatedly, ten times or more. The J gene is TRBJ2-2, the V gene TRBV9; 7 bases are shared with TRBD1. CDR1 and CDR2 from the germline V gene are SGDLS and YYNGEE. CDR3 length: 15 amino acids. V lost 2 bases and J lost 4; bases outside the gene matches: 5. CDR3 sequence reads: CASSVHYRGTGELFF. The DNA of the CDR3 is TGTGCCAGCAGCGTCCATTACAGGGGCACCGGGGAGCTGTTTTTT.

This clonotype was detected a few times. The chain carries TRBV9 and TRBJ2-1; D possibly corresponds to TRBD1 (6 bases). This CDR3 region has 15 residues. Germline loops: CDR1 SGDLS, CDR2 YYNGEE. V lost 0 bases and J 6 bases, leaving 13 bases between the germline ends. The CDR3 protein is CASSVGQAVINEQFF. CDR3 nucleotides: TGTGCCAGCAGCGTAGGACAGGCTGTAATCAATGAGCAGTTCTTC. The full variable domain, rest sourced from reference TRBV9 and TRBJ2-1, is DSGVTQTPKHLITATGQRVTLRCSPRSGDLSVYWYQQSLDQGLQFLIQYYNGEERAKGNILERFSAQQFPDLHSELNLSSLELGDSALYFCASSVGQAVINEQFFGPGTRLTVL.

The gene calls are TRBV9 and TRBJ2-3; D remains ambiguous. Germline assignment: CDR1 SGDLS and CDR2 YYNGEE. V was pared by 2 bases and J by 4 bases, with 11 bases between. The CDR3 is made up of 14 amino acids. The CDR3 spells CASSVANRADTQYF. In nucleotides, the CDR3 is TGTGCCAGCAGCGTCGCCAACCGGGCAGATACGCAGTATTTT.

This clonotype was detected many times. The V gene is TRBV9, the J gene TRBJ1-3; D possibly corresponds to TRBD1 (6 bases). The V end lost 0 bases, the J end lost 1 base, and 8 bases lay between the germline ends. This CDR3 has 15 residues. Germline CDR1 is SGDLS and CDR2 is YYNGEE. The CDR3 region is CASSVAGDSGNTIYF. CDR3 nucleotide sequence: TGTGCCAGCAGCGTAGCAGGGGATTCTGGAAACACCATATATTTT. The complete variable domain, with remaining parts taken from reference TRBV9 and TRBJ1-3, reads DSGVTQTPKHLITATGQRVTLRCSPRSGDLSVYWYQQSLDQGLQFLIQYYNGEERAKGNILERFSAQQFPDLHSELNLSSLELGDSALYFCASSVAGDSGNTIYFGEGSWLTVV.

Ten or more counts support this clonotype. The rearrangement uses TRBV9 and TRBJ2-1; 8 nucleotides agree with TRBD2. Per germline, CDR1 SGDLS and CDR2 YYNGEE. This CDR3 spans 15 amino acids. J gave up 5 bases and V 3 bases, and 7 bases lay outside the gene matches. Written as DNA, the CDR3 is TGTGCCAGCAGCGGGAGCGGGGGCGTGAACAATGAGCAGTTCTTC. This encodes CASSGSGGVNNEQFF.

At least ten counts were recorded for this clonotype. The genes are TRBV9 and TRBJ2-5, with 7 nucleotides matching TRBD1. This CDR3 contains 15 residues. Germline trimming cut 3 bases from V and 1 base from J; bases unmatched to any gene: 6. Germline lookup yields CDR1 SGDLS and CDR2 YYNGEE. The CDR3 DNA sequence: TGTGCCAGCAGCGCAACGGGACAGCTCCAAGAGACCCAGTACTTC. Amino acids: CASSATGQLQETQYF.

This clonotype occurred many times. CDR3 nucleotide sequence: TGTGCCAGCAGCGCAGGGGGGATTACCAATGAGCAGTTCTTC. As protein: CASSAGGITNEQFF. The chain couples TRBV9 to TRBJ2-1; D possibly corresponds to TRBD1 (7 bases). V was clipped by 3 bases and J by 6 bases, with 13 bases between them. The CDR3 has 14 residues. Germline values: CDR1 SGDLS, CDR2 YYNGEE.

This clonotype was seen ten or more times. The gene calls are TRBV9 and TRBJ1-3; D possibly corresponds to TRBD1 (5 bases). V was shortened by 3 bases and J by 2 bases, with 9 bases between the two germline ends. In germline, CDR1 is SGDLS, CDR2 YYNGEE. This CDR3 contains 14 residues. DNA of the CDR3: TGTGCCAGCAGCGATGTGGGGGCTGGAAACACCATATATTTT. Its translation is CASSDVGAGNTIYF.

This clonotype was seen at least ten times. This chain joins TRBV9 and TRBJ2-7, with no clear D. The germline CDR1 and CDR2 sequences are SGDLS and YYNGEE. The CDR3 is 15 amino acids. Trimming cost V 0 bases and J 2 bases, with 12 bases left between them. For the CDR3, the DNA is TGTGCCAGCAGCGTAGCCCCCGGCCGGGCCTACGAGCAGTACTTC. Its protein is CASSVAPGRAYEQYF.

There are many counts of this clonotype. The rearrangement links TRBV9 to TRBJ2-7; D is uncertain. The V end lost 4 bases, the J end lost 4 bases, and 12 bases lay between the germline ends. Germline V gene sequence: CDR1 SGDLS, CDR2 YYNGEE. This CDR3 is built from 13 residues. The CDR3 sequence: CASSPLGLYEQYF. CDR3 DNA sequence: TGTGCCAGCAGCCCGTTAGGTTTATACGAGCAGTACTTC.

This clonotype was detected ten times or more. The V call is TRBV9, the J call TRBJ1-1; D uncertain. CDR1 and CDR2 (germline): SGDLS, YYNGEE. This CDR3 has 14 residues. The germline V and J ends were trimmed by 5 bases and 0 bases, with 11 bases remaining between them. The CDR3 DNA follows: TGTGCCAGCAGTCCATCCCTATTGAACACTGAAGCTTTCTTT. This gives the protein CASSPSLLNTEAFF.

This clonotype has a count of ten or more. The CDR3 here is CASSVAPSLDTQYF. CDR3 DNA: TGTGCCAGCAGCGTAGCACCGTCTCTAGATACGCAGTATTTT. The rearrangement links TRBV9 to TRBJ2-3, with no clear D. This CDR3 is 14 amino acids long. V lost 0 bases and J 5 bases, leaving 10 bases between the germline ends. In germline, CDR1 is SGDLS, CDR2 YYNGEE.

This clonotype was observed at least ten times. The J gene is TRBJ2-2, the V gene TRBV9; D is possibly TRBD1 or TRBD2 (5 bases each). V lost 4 bases and J 13 bases, leaving 17 bases between the germline ends. Germline V gives CDR1 SGDLS, CDR2 YYNGEE. The CDR3 contains 13 residues. CDR3 in DNA: TGTGCCAGCAGCATTTCCGGGACCGCTCCGCTGTTTTTT. This translates into CASSISGTAPLFF.

This clonotype was detected many times. The rearrangement links TRBV9 to TRBJ1-2, with a weak D call TRBD1 (5 bases). This CDR3 region has 12 residues. Germline CDR1 and CDR2: SGDLS and YYNGEE. The ends were cut back, 1 base at V and 8 bases at J, with 9 bases in the middle. CDR3 amino acids: CASSVQGLGYTF. The CDR3 DNA reads TGTGCCAGCAGCGTACAGGGTTTGGGCTACACCTTC.

The J gene is TRBJ1-2, the V gene TRBV9, with TRBD1 identical over 9 bases. J lost 2 bases, V lost 3 bases, and 14 bases had no gene match. Germline loops: CDR1 SGDLS, CDR2 YYNGEE. The length of the CDR3 is 18 residues. The CDR3 spells CASSAPNTGTGQNYGYTF. The CDR3 bases are TGTGCCAGCAGCGCGCCGAATACTGGGACAGGGCAGAACTATGGCTACACCTTC.

This clonotype was recorded at least ten times. The J gene is TRBJ2-2, the V gene TRBV9, with D possibly being TRBD1 or TRBD2 (5 bases each). CDR3 length: 17 residues. CDR1 is SGDLS and CDR2 is YYNGEE in the germline V gene. Trimming removed 4 bases at V and 0 bases at J, with 16 bases between. CDR3 in amino acids: CASSTSPGRTNTGELFF. In DNA form, the CDR3 reads TGTGCCAGCAGCACCTCCCCGGGACGGACGAACACCGGGGAGCTGTTTTTT.